Shown below are 25 T cell receptor beta chains from a single sample sequenced in a study of CD8 T cells in Susac syndrome. Random hexamers were used to reverse transcribe an amount of roughly 0.45 to 1 ug RNA. MiXCR, run by TCRdb on the immunoSEQ multiplex PCR reads, gives a single entry per CDR3 protein. This sample yields 95,000 to 150,000 distinct CDR3 sequences, of which roughly 94% are seen a single time; less than 0.3% belongs to the top ten. Sample: CD8+ T cells from PBMCs. The receptor source for this set is a human donor with Susac syndrome.

This sequence joins TRBV4-2 and TRBJ1-1; 10 bases line up with TRBD1. The CDR3 extends over 17 amino acids. Per germline, CDR1 LGHNA and CDR2 YNFKEQ. Losses at the gene ends were 4 bases for V and 4 bases for J; bases not matched to a gene: 12. CDR3: CASSPPGQGNWGTEAFF. The CDR3, as DNA: TGTGCCAGCAGCCCACCGGGACAGGGGAATTGGGGCACTGAAGCTTTCTTT.

The genes are TRBV20-1 and TRBJ2-3; D may correspond to TRBD1 or TRBD2 (7 bases each). In germline, CDR1 is DFQATT, CDR2 SNEGSKA (reference sequence). The V end lost 6 bases, the J end lost 2 bases, and 21 bases lay between the germline ends. The CDR3 length is 16 residues. The CDR3 sequence: CSAQGGSGDPTDTQYF. CDR3 sequence (DNA): TGCAGTGCCCAGGGGGGGAGCGGGGACCCCACAGATACGCAGTATTTT.

The rearrangement links TRBV7-2 to TRBJ2-7; D call uncertain. Germline V gene lookup returns CDR1 SGHTA and CDR2 FQGNSA. The CDR3 loop spans 14 amino acids. The V end lost 1 base, the J end lost 5 bases, and 12 bases lay between the germline ends. The CDR3 DNA follows: TGTGCCAGCAGCTTAGGGCCGGAGACCCACGAGCAGTACTTC. Amino acids: CASSLGPETHEQYF.

This chain joins TRBV12-3 or TRBV12-4 and TRBJ1-2; D is unclear. Trimming left V 3 bases short and J 3 bases short, with 8 bases between. This CDR3 spans 13 amino acids. The CDR3 region is CASSLNSHYGYTF. CDR3 nucleotide sequence: TGTGCCAGCAGTTTGAACAGTCACTATGGCTACACCTTC.

CDR3 residues: CASSPSLGYGYTF. The CDR3 nucleotides are TGTGCCAGCAGCCCCAGCTTGGGCTATGGCTACACCTTC. The chain is built from TRBV7-9 and TRBJ1-2; D uncertain. This CDR3 region has 13 residues. The V end lost 5 bases, the J end lost 4 bases, and 11 bases lay between the germline ends. Germline-derived CDR1 and CDR2 are SEHNR and FQNEAQ (reference sequence).

V is TRBV23-1 and J is TRBJ1-5, with D unresolved. TRBV23-1 is filed as an ORF, its function uncertain. This CDR3 contains 16 residues. Trimming took 0 bases from V and 1 from J, leaving 10 bases between them. CDR3 region: CASSQSSCESNQPQHF. CDR3 DNA sequence: TGCGCCAGCAGTCAATCGTCTTGCGAGAGCAATCAGCCCCAGCATTTT.

The chain combines TRBV29-1 with TRBJ2-3; maybe TRBD2 (6 bases). Germline V gives CDR1 SQVTM, CDR2 ANQGSEA. The CDR3 loop spans 16 amino acids. V was trimmed by 0 bases and J by 0 bases, leaving 13 bases between them. The CDR3 here is CSVEDGRGTSTDTQYF. The DNA of the CDR3 is TGCAGCGTTGAAGATGGCCGGGGGACTAGCACAGATACGCAGTATTTT.

This chain uses TRBV4-2 with TRBJ1-2; D may be TRBD1 (6 bases). With 2 bases removed from V and 7 bases from J, the gap between germline ends came to 23 bases. Germline assignment: CDR1 LGHNA and CDR2 YNFKEQ. This CDR3 has 17 amino acids. The CDR3 reads CASSQTPFGGGIIGYTF. Written as DNA, the CDR3 is TGTGCCAGCAGCCAAACTCCTTTTGGAGGGGGAATTATTGGCTACACCTTC.

This chain links TRBV7-2 with TRBJ2-5, with 9 bases aligning to TRBD1. CDR3 size: 14 residues. The germline CDR1 and CDR2 sequences are SGHTA and FQGNSA. Unmatched junction bases numbered 5, after V lost 5 bases and J lost 4 bases. This CDR3 is CASSPGQGRETQYF. The CDR3 DNA sequence: TGTGCCAGCAGCCCCGGACAGGGGAGAGAGACCCAGTACTTC.

This clonotype was observed a single time. The V gene is TRBV6-1, the J gene TRBJ1-6; 7 bases map to TRBD1. The V gene's germline CDR1 is MNHNS and CDR2 SASEGT. CDR3 length: 13 residues. Losses at the gene ends were 7 bases for V and 6 bases for J; bases not matched to a gene: 3. The CDR3 DNA is TGTGCCAGCAAGGGGACAGCTAATTCACCCCTCCACTTT. As protein: CASKGTANSPLHF.

The chain combines TRBV29-1 with TRBJ1-1, with D possibly matching TRBD1 (5 bases). V shed 1 base and J shed 5 bases, with 14 bases lying between them. Germline loops: CDR1 SQVTM, CDR2 ANQGSEA. The CDR3 contains 14 residues. The CDR3 sequence: CSVEGRGSGTEAFF. DNA for the CDR3: TGCAGCGTTGAAGGTAGGGGTTCGGGGACTGAAGCTTTCTTT.

V gene TRBV12-3 or TRBV12-4 combines with J gene TRBJ2-1, with D tentatively TRBD1 (5 bases). The CDR3 has 14 residues. V was trimmed by 0 bases and J by 2 bases, leaving 5 bases between them. CDR3 loop: CASSLATAYNEQFF. As DNA, the CDR3 is TGTGCCAGCAGTTTAGCGACAGCCTACAATGAGCAGTTCTTC.

The gene calls are TRBV6-4 and TRBJ2-1; no clear D gene. The CDR3 is 13 amino acids. CDR1 MRHNA and CDR2 SNTAGT come from the germline V gene. Trimming stripped 0 bases from V and 6 bases from J, with 6 bases between. The CDR3 protein is CASSDSAFNEQFF. The CDR3 DNA follows: TGTGCCAGCAGTGACTCCGCGTTCAATGAGCAGTTCTTC.

The chain carries TRBV9 and TRBJ1-2; 12 bases map to TRBD1. Trimming took 3 bases from V and 3 from J; bases not matched to a gene: 9. The CDR3 runs 17 residues. CDR1 is SGDLS, CDR2 YYNGEE, per germline. CDR3 bases: TGTGCCAGCAGCGGATGGGGACAGGGGGCAAGGGACTATGGCTACACCTTC. Encoded protein: CASSGWGQGARDYGYTF.

This chain connects TRBV11-2 to TRBJ2-7; the D gene is possibly TRBD2 (6 bases). CDR3 size: 13 residues. Trimming took 4 bases from V and 9 from J, leaving 16 bases between them. The germline CDR1 and CDR2 sequences are SGHAT and FQNNGV. The CDR3 reads CASSSGTLRGQYF. The CDR3 DNA is TGTGCCAGCAGCTCCGGGACTCTAAGAGGGCAGTACTTC. The full variable domain, in which reference TRBV11-2 and TRBJ2-7 provide the parts outside the CDR3, is EAGVAQSPRYKIIEKRQSVAFWCNPISGHATLYWYQQILGQGPKLLIQFQNNGVVDDSQLPKDRFSAERLKGVDSTLKIQPAKLEDSAVYLCASSSGTLRGQYFGPGTRLTVT.

The rearrangement uses TRBV4-1 and TRBJ2-1, with D uncertain. The germline V gene encodes CDR1 MGHRA and CDR2 YSYEKL. The V and J ends lost 1 base and 9 bases respectively, with 1 base between them. This CDR3 has 10 residues. CDR3 coding DNA: TGCGCCAGCAGCCAAGGTGAGCAGTTCTTC. As protein: CASSQGEQFF.

The gene calls are TRBV2 and TRBJ2-3, with 12 bases identical to TRBD2. J lost 0 bases, V lost 8 bases, and 3 bases had no gene match. This CDR3 comprises 15 residues. CDR1 and CDR2 from the germline V gene are SNHLY and FYNNEI. CDR3 amino acids: CASWTSGVSTDTQYF. Here the CDR3 DNA reads TGTGCCAGCTGGACTAGCGGGGTGAGCACAGATACGCAGTATTTT.

The chain couples TRBV5-6 to TRBJ2-7; 8 positions agree with TRBD1. The length of the CDR3 is 15 residues. V trimming: 5 bases; J trimming: 3 bases; junction bases outside the gene matches: 10. Looked up from germline, CDR1 is SGHDT and CDR2 is YYEEEE. The CDR3 reads CASSPGTGNLYEQYF. The CDR3, as DNA: TGTGCCAGCAGTCCCGGGACAGGTAACCTCTACGAGCAGTACTTC.

This clonotype appeared once. The rearrangement uses TRBV29-1 and TRBJ2-2; D is uncertain. The V gene's germline CDR1 is SQVTM and CDR2 ANQGSEA. The CDR3 extends over 14 amino acids. The V end lost 1 base, the J end lost 3 bases, and 9 bases lay between the germline ends. Here the CDR3 reads CSVEGREDTGELFF. CDR3 nucleotides: TGCAGCGTTGAAGGCAGAGAGGACACCGGGGAGCTGTTTTTT.

This rearrangement joins TRBV29-1 to TRBJ2-1; 8 bases are shared with TRBD1. V trimming: 4 bases; J trimming: 4 bases; junction bases outside the gene matches: 9. Germline CDR1 reads SQVTM; CDR2 reads ANQGSEA. CDR3 length: 15 amino acids. Here the CDR3 DNA reads TGCAGCGTTGTGGGACAGGAGACGGTGTACAATGAGCAGTTCTTC. It encodes CSVVGQETVYNEQFF.

This clonotype was recorded once. The V and J genes are TRBV4-1 and TRBJ1-3; D is ambiguous. The CDR3 sequence is 16 residues long. CDR1 is MGHRA, CDR2 YSYEKL, per germline. V was pared by 3 bases and J by 0 bases, with 12 bases between. The CDR3 nucleotides are TGCGCCAGCAGCCAGTTTGCAGCGAGCTCTGGAAACACCATATATTTT. It codes for CASSQFAASSGNTIYF.

This clonotype was seen a single time. The chain is built from TRBV18 and TRBJ2-1; a weak D match, TRBD2 (5 bases). V was trimmed by 3 bases and J by 13 bases, leaving 10 bases between them. Germline loops: CDR1 KGHSH, CDR2 LQKENI. The CDR3 is 11 residues long. CDR3 residues: CASSPTEEQFF. The CDR3, as DNA: TGTGCCAGCTCACCCACGGAGGAACAGTTCTTC.

The CDR3: CASSVFGDLGLTDTQYF. The DNA of the CDR3 is TGTGCCAGCAGCGTTTTCGGGGACCTCGGCCTCACAGATACGCAGTATTTT. The chain carries TRBV9 and TRBJ2-3; D tentatively fits TRBD1 or TRBD2 (5 bases each). The CDR3 extends over 17 amino acids. Germline values: CDR1 SGDLS, CDR2 YYNGEE. Trimming stripped 2 bases from V and 2 bases from J, with 18 bases between.

The V and J genes are TRBV11-2 and TRBJ2-7, with D perhaps matching TRBD1 or TRBD2 (5 bases each). CDR1 SGHAT and CDR2 FQNNGV come from the germline V gene. The V end was cut by 5 bases, the J end by 7 bases, with 12 bases between. CDR3 length: 12 amino acids. CDR3 DNA: TGTGCCAGCAGCGGCCGGGACGGGGAGCAGTACTTC. Translating it yields CASSGRDGEQYF.

V usage is TRBV21-1 and J usage is TRBJ2-1; TRBD1, the table's D call, was not compared with the DNA. TRBV21-1 is marked as a pseudogene. CDR3 length: 18 residues. CDR3 nucleotide sequence: TGTGCCAGCAGCAAAGGCAGACAGGGGCGGGTGTCCTACAATGAGCAGTTCTTC. It translates to CASSKGRQGRVSYNEQFF.